This T cell receptor beta chain was documented in a study of CXCR4 blockade with PD-1 therapy in pancreatic cancer (dated by TCRdb to 2018 to 2020). Background for the entire study: The study analyzed resected pancreatic ductal adenocarcinoma using both multiplex immunohistochemistry and TCRbeta immunosequencing, alongside ex vivo slice culture that tested PD-1 and CXCR4 blockade. Two geographically distinct regions were TCR-sequenced from each of roughly six tumors to assess intratumoral heterogeneity.

TCRbeta CDR3 regions were immunosequenced from extracted DNA using the immunoSEQ Assay at Adaptive Biotechnologies. The authors processed their data as follows. To quantify the absolute abundance of each unique TCRbeta CDR3, sequences were collapsed and filtered. Clonality, calculated using only productive in-frame rearrangements, was defined as 1 minus Pielou's evenness. Regional overlap tracked the top 100 nucleotide rearrangements across paired samples, with Morisita index comparing paired versus unrelated samples. Convergence of nucleotide rearrangements onto identical amino acid sequences was assessed with the immunoSEQ Rearrangement Details tool. TCRdb stores this immuneACCESS table with in-frame sequences only. Part of the clones is absent; in the studies checked, under half of the shortfall reflects unresolved V genes, and no reason is known for the rest. The V and J calls and clone size come from that table; D and trimming were worked out from the DNA. The sample table records around 2,600 clones; roughly 41% of these occur just once. The ten largest clones represent under 20% of the sample.

Note on this clone: The clone's antigen remains unknown. Base qualities are not provided; no much larger clone lies one nucleotide away.

None of the patients whose archived tumor blocks were used had received neoadjuvant therapy prior to resection. For the preserved-tissue arm, the study drew on some 29 surgical resection samples taken from about two dozen pancreatic ductal adenocarcinoma patients who had not been treated previously. For the resection arm, DNA was extracted from ten 5-micron curls of FFPE tumor adjacent to the multiplex immunohistochemistry slide. The full study reports these points: Tumors had clonal expansion, with a mean productive clonality of about 0.13 compared with about 0.048 in healthy blood, yet clonality showed no correlation with survival. Only TCRbeta chains were sequenced, so true antigen-specificity overlap of convergent dominant clones remained unconfirmed pending paired alpha-beta single-cell sequencing. A strong correlation was found between amino acid clone frequency and the number of distinct nucleotide rearrangements encoding each amino acid clone, suggesting convergent selection by common tumor antigens.

Cut back by 2 bases and 4 bases, the V and J ends lie 9 bases apart. The cysteine opens and the phenylalanine closes a CDR3 of 14 amino acids. The only DNA kept is the CDR3, 42 bases in frame from the first base. Via the germline V gene, CDR1 is SGHRS and CDR2 YFSETQ. The sample taken for sequencing was tumor tissue. The rearrangement joined TRBV5-1 to TRBJ2-2, with the identity of the D gene unclear. The TCR was taken from a human donor with pancreatic ductal adenocarcinoma. The CDR3 reads CASSFNQATGELFF. The sequence in DNA is TGCGCCAGCAGCTTCAACCAGGCCACCGGGGAGCTGTTTTTT.